One and the same sample provided the 2 T cell receptor beta chains below, sequenced in a study of blood T cell repertoires in COVID-19. Using immunoSEQ multiplex PCR, the repertoire was profiled, and TCRdb retains in-frame clones only, with some absent. This sample has tens of thousands of clones, with 70% to 85% found just once. Specimen: peripheral blood. The origin of the receptors is a woman aged 60 to 75 with acute or convalescent COVID-19.

DNA of the CDR3: TGTGCCAGCAGTTCTAACAGGCGAACCTACGAGCAGTACTTC. This sequence encodes CASSSNRRTYEQYF. The chain links TRBV28 to TRBJ2-7; D may be TRBD1 (5 bases). Germline lookup yields CDR1 MDHEN and CDR2 SYDVKM. Trimming pared 4 bases from V and 2 bases from J, leaving 12 bases between. The CDR3 runs to 14 residues.

The gene calls are TRBV6-5 and TRBJ1-1; D gene uncertain. The CDR3 is made up of 13 amino acids. Trimming pared 5 bases from V and 0 bases from J, leaving 7 bases between. Germline CDR1 is MNHEY and CDR2 is SVGAGI. The DNA of the CDR3 is TGTGCCAGCAGTCGGAGGGTGAACACTGAAGCTTTCTTT. This translates into CASSRRVNTEAFF.